The clone carrying this T cell receptor beta chain was detected only a few times. Its antigen is still unknown. This record belongs to a study of identical twins. V lost 11 bases to trimming and J lost 4 bases; unmatched junction nucleotides: 6. CDR3 length equals 13 residues. Per germline, CDR1 MRHNA and CDR2 SNTAGT. TCRdb passed the 5' RACE reads through MiXCR, listing each CDR3 protein once. In the table there are hundreds of thousands of distinct CDR3 sequences, roughly an eighth of which are singletons. Findings and caveats of the study: Models predicted less out-of-frame TCR alpha sharing in monozygotic twins than was found.

These data also formed part of another study, on yellow fever vaccine responses in identical twins.

The sample consisted of PBMCs. The J gene is TRBJ2-1, the V gene TRBV6-4, with 9 bases lining up with TRBD1. The TCR was taken from a woman aged 18-29 years in good health. CDR3 residues: CAGPGQGYNEQFF. The CDR3 coding sequence is TGTGCCGGGCCGGGACAGGGATACAATGAGCAGTTCTTC.